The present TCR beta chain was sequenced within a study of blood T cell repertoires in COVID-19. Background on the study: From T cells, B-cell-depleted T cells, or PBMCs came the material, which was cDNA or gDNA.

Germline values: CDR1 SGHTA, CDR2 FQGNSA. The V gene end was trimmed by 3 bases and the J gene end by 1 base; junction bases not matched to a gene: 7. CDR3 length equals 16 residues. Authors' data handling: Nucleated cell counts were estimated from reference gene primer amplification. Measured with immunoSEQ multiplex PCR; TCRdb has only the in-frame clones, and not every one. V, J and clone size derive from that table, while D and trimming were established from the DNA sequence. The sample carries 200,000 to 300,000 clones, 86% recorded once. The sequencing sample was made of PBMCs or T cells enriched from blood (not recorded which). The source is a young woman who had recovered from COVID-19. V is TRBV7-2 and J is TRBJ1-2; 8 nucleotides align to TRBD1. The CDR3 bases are TGTGCCAGCAGCTTTCGGCAGGGGGCTCATAACTATGGCTACACCTTC. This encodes CASSFRQGAHNYGYTF.